This TCR beta chain was sequenced in a study of long-term antiretroviral therapy in people with HIV (dated by TCRdb to about 2022). Study-wide context: The earliest samples were collected approximately a decade before the 2015 WHO recommendation for immediate ART, a period when ART was typically delayed until CD4 counts fell. Among the 30 or so participants with HIV, ten to eleven were female. No cross-contamination during QIAcube processing was shown when test extractions of a monoclonal T-cell line were performed alongside roughly 30 polyclonal samples. This retrospective serial study examined whether starting ART and sustained HIV suppression were associated with changes in the composition and diversity of the TRB repertoire in peripheral blood. A total of under 250 cryopreserved PBMC samples came from roughly 30 adults with confirmed HIV infection and were collected serially over a mean of roughly six years (range 1-12). Study-wide conclusions, independent of this receptor: HIV repertoires had narrower CDR3 length ranges than controls, and the network structure suggested an antigen-experienced repertoire that shifted only slightly toward naive after ART. Because PBMC availability was limited, only the TCR beta chain was sequenced, with no alpha chain pairing. Because cell numbers in pre-ART samples were limited, unsorted PBMC were profiled instead of sorted CD4+ and CD8+ T cells. At every time point, the repertoire was dominated by expanded TRB clones first identified before ART initiation, although this dominance fluctuated and, in many PLHIV, declined after ART. Samples dated from the mid-2000s to the late 2010s, and the ART regimens used may be less effective than current ones. ART initiation was associated with a significant increase in TRB diversity, but diversity stayed significantly below transplant donor controls even after long-term ART. Inferences about post-ART repertoire changes were limited because no data were available on ART adherence, viral resistance or therapy changes.

The immunoSEQ hsTCRB v3.0 assay was used at survey level resolution to sequence the TRB variable region. The target sequencing depth for TRB was about 40,000-55,000 T-cell genomes per sample. An Illumina MiSeq with a v3 150-cycle kit was used to sequence the pooled TRB libraries. On the authors' methods: Repertoire analysis was performed in R inside a reproducible Nextflow workflow that covered QC, data transformation and analysis. LymphoSeq2, an R package for AIRR-Seq data exploration, was used to implement custom analyses. A few samples yielding fewer than 5000 total TRB sequences were excluded, leaving over 150 analyzed HIV repertoires. Among the approximately 190 HIV repertoires that were kept, around 60 were collected before ART initiation and 120 to 140 were collected after ART initiation. Each repertoire was downsampled to 5000 TRB nucleotide sequences, and summary statistics were averaged across 100 downsampling iterations. The analysis kept only TRB sequences whose CDR3 regions were at least seven amino acids long. Two measures captured diversity: a Shannon entropy-derived clonality score and the Gini coefficient. In the repertoire networks, any two of the top 5000 CDR3 amino acid sequences were connected whenever the two sequences differed by an edit distance of one. Antigen specificity groups and MHC restriction were predicted for TRB CDR3 amino acid sequences with GLIPH2. To flag known associations with CMV, EBV, HIV or tissue antigens, CDR3 amino acid sequences were compared against VDJdb and McPAS-TCR. Pre-ART, post-ART and control groups were compared with Wilcoxon signed-rank tests and Holm-Bonferroni correction. TCRdb stores this immuneACCESS table with in-frame sequences only. Part of the clones is absent; in the studies checked, under half of the shortfall reflects unresolved V genes, and no reason is known for the rest. V and J calls and clone size come straight from that table; D and trimming were deduced from the DNA. The sample table shows fewer than 45,000 clones, and 82% are seen once. Together, the top ten hold under 15% of the sample.

The CDR3 goes from the cysteine to the phenylalanine over 15 residues. Kept here is only the CDR3 DNA, which spans 45 bases and is read in frame from base 1. Reading the germline V gene (reference sequence) gives CDR1 WNHNN and CDR2 SYGVQD. From V the trimming removes 4 bases and from J it removes 0 bases, while the gene matches leave 5 bases of the junction unaccounted for. To be included, a participant needed at least one PBMC sample from before ART initiation plus at least two post-ART samples. All participants with HIV were treated in the United States of America. Before DNA extraction, cryopreserved samples of 1-10 million PBMC were thawed and washed. At the time of the earliest PBMC sample, participants with HIV were aged between about 20 and 55 years. PBMC samples were contributed by each participant from 1-4 timepoints before ART initiation and 2-8 timepoints after ART initiation, with a median of 7 samples. Serial HIV viral load, CD4+ T-cell count, ART history and demographic data were obtained for every participant. Genomic DNA was extracted from unsorted PBMC with a Qiagen kit on a QIAcube, with processing performed in batches of 12 samples.

In regard to this clone: What this receptor recognizes is not known. No qualities accompany the bases; no much larger clone lies one base away.

In this chain, TRBV10-1 is recombined with TRBJ1-1, and 7 bases in between align with TRBD1. The source of this sequence is a man aged 18 to 35 with HIV. Specimen: unsorted PBMCs, collected 0.3 years after starting antiretroviral therapy. The CDR3 loop reads CASSGDREVNTEAFF. The DNA is as follows: TGCGCCAGCAGTGGAGACAGGGAGGTGAACACTGAAGCTTTCTTT.